The 5 T cell receptor beta chains below all came from one sample that was sequenced in a study of blood T cell repertoires in COVID-19. Assay: immunoSEQ multiplex PCR; the TCRdb copy retains only in-frame clones and omits some. The profile covers some 120,000 clones, with 75% to 90% appearing a single time and about 2.2% taken by the ten largest. Sequenced: peripheral blood. The receptor set was obtained from a man aged 25 to 40 with acute or convalescent COVID-19.

The V gene is TRBV6-4, the J gene TRBJ2-7; maybe TRBD2 (5 bases). The germline V and J ends were trimmed by 3 bases and 0 bases, with 15 bases remaining between them. Germline V gene lookup returns CDR1 MRHNA and CDR2 SNTAGT. The CDR3 has 16 residues. The CDR3 loop reads CASSEGWWEHSYEQYV. CDR3 sequence (DNA): TGTGCCAGCAGTGAGGGATGGTGGGAGCACTCCTACGAGCAGTACGTC.

The J gene is TRBJ2-4, the V gene TRBV7-8, with D maybe TRBD1 (6 bases). With 5 bases removed from V and 0 bases from J, the gap between germline ends came to 23 bases. This CDR3 spans 19 amino acids. Germline CDR1 is SGHVS and CDR2 is FQNEAQ. For the CDR3, the DNA is TGTGCCAGCAGCGCCCGCATAAACCGGGACACTATAGCCAAAAACATTCAGTACTTC. Its protein is CASSARINRDTIAKNIQYF.

The chain has TRBV5-1 and TRBJ2-6; D is perhaps TRBD1 (6 bases). The CDR3 consists of 18 residues. The ends were cut back, 4 bases at V and 0 bases at J, with 17 bases in the middle. Germline V gene data show CDR1 as SGHRS and CDR2 as YFSETQ. The CDR3 region has the DNA TGCGCCAGCAGCCCATGGAGTCAGGGGCCCTCTGGGGCCAACGTCCTGACTTTC. It yields the protein CASSPWSQGPSGANVLTF.

The chain combines TRBV30 with TRBJ1-2; D is perhaps TRBD1 (5 bases). Trimming left V 0 bases short and J 6 bases short, with 11 bases between. CDR1 and CDR2 (germline): GTSNPN, SVGIG (reference sequence). The CDR3 runs to 13 residues. In DNA, the CDR3 is TGTGCCTGGAGTGTTGGGCAGGGCCATGGCTACACCTTC. This sequence encodes CAWSVGQGHGYTF.

The rearrangement uses TRBV10-3 and TRBJ1-2; D is possibly TRBD1 (6 bases). The length of the CDR3 is 13 residues. The V end was cut by 10 bases, the J end by 4 bases, with 16 bases between. Germline lookup yields CDR1 ENHRY and CDR2 SYGVKD. For the CDR3, the DNA is TGTGCCACCCGACAGGAATCAGTCTATGGCTACACCTTC. Its protein is CATRQESVYGYTF.